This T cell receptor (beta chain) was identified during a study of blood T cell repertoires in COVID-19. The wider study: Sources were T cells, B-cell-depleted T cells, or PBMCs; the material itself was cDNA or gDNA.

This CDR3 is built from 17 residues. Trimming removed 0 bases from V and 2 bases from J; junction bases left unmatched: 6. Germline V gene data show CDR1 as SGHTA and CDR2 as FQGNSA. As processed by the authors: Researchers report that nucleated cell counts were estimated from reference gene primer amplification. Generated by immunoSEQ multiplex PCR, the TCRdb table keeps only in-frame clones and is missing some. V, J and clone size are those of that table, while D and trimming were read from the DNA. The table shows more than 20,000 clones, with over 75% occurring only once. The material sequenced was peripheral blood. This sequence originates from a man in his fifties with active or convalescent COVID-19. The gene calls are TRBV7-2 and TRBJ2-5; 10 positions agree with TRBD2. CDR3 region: CASSLAPSGSAQETQYF. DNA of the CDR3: TGTGCCAGCAGCTTAGCACCTAGCGGGAGTGCACAAGAGACCCAGTACTTC.